The source of this TCR beta chain is a study of blood T cells in healthy people across ages. Notes on the study in general: TCR beta diversity tracked closely with naive T cell percentage.

This clonotype was seen only a few times. What it recognizes is unknown. This CDR3 spans 14 amino acids. Germline V CDR1 and CDR2: SQVTM, ANQGSEA. The J segment lost 7 bases and the V segment lost 2 bases, leaving 6 bases of the junction unmatched. For the second PCR, which ran for 7 to 11 cycles, a sample-barcoded 5' primer and a J-beta primer mix were used. With 12 random nucleotides, a template-switch adaptor tagged each individual cDNA molecule. TCRdb reprocessed the 5' RACE reads with MiXCR, giving one entry per CDR3 protein. The profile shows more than 1,400,000 distinct CDR3 sequences, roughly 45% of them singletons.

Source material: blood. The rearrangement joins TRBV29-1 to TRBJ2-3; 10 nucleotides agree with TRBD2. This TCR came from a woman in her late teens or twenties in good health. Written as DNA, the CDR3 is TGCAGCGTTGAACTAGCGGGAGTGACAAATACGCAGTATTTT. Its translation: CSVELAGVTNTQYF.